The 14 T cell receptor beta chains below come from one sample, sequenced in a study of T cells in Graves' hyperthyroidism and ophthalmopathy. The CDR3 regions of TCR beta were amplified from RNA transcripts. When the TCR CDR3 underwent first-round RT-PCR, the HTBI primer set was used. TCRdb called the multiplex PCR reads again in MiXCR, with one record for every CDR3 protein. Among roughly 400,000 distinct CDR3 sequences listed, approximately 15% were seen once. What was sequenced was blood. These receptors were collected from a woman between 18 and 29 years old with Graves' hyperthyroidism that later progressed to Graves' ophthalmopathy.

This clonotype came up many times. The chain has TRBV5-1 and TRBJ2-5; 8 nucleotides match TRBD1. J gave up 4 bases and V 7 bases, and 6 bases lay outside the gene matches. Germline CDR1 reads SGHRS; CDR2 reads YFSETQ. The CDR3 extends over 13 amino acids. The CDR3 sequence is CASVGQGVETQYF. The DNA for the CDR3 is TGCGCCAGCGTAGGACAGGGTGTAGAGACCCAGTACTTC.

This clonotype was observed many times. The rearrangement joins TRBV10-3 to TRBJ2-7, with 7 bases fitting TRBD2. The CDR3 contains 14 residues. The V gene's germline CDR1 is ENHRY and CDR2 SYGVKD. Trimming removed 2 bases from V and 4 bases from J; junction bases left unmatched: 5. The CDR3 protein is CAISEGLAVYEQYF. The CDR3 coding sequence is TGTGCCATCAGTGAGGGGCTAGCGGTTTACGAGCAGTACTTC.

This clonotype showed up just a few times. The rearrangement joins TRBV10-1 to TRBJ2-1; D may be TRBD2 (7 bases). V lost 7 bases and J 2 bases, leaving 15 bases between the germline ends. CDR3 size: 15 residues. Germline lookup yields CDR1 WNHNN and CDR2 SYGVQD (reference sequence). The CDR3: CASNEGGETYNEQFF. The CDR3 DNA is TGCGCCAGCAACGAGGGGGGGGAAACCTACAATGAGCAGTTCTTC.

This clonotype appeared a few times. V and J are TRBV4-1 and TRBJ2-7, with a tentative D call TRBD1 (5 bases). V dropped 0 bases and J dropped 3 bases, with 12 bases sitting between them. The CDR3 runs 15 residues. Looked up from germline, CDR1 is MGHRA and CDR2 is YSYEKL. For the CDR3, the DNA is TGCGCCAGCAGCCAAGAGACAGAAGCCAGCTACGAGCAGTACTTC. Residues: CASSQETEASYEQYF.

The rearrangement joins TRBV9 to TRBJ2-7, with D perhaps matching TRBD2 (7 bases). This CDR3 is built from 13 residues. Per the germline V gene, CDR1 is SGDLS and CDR2 is YYNGEE. V was shortened by 4 bases and J by 6 bases, with 14 bases between the two germline ends. Here the CDR3 DNA reads TGTGCCAGCAGCACCTGGGAGGGGGGCGAGCAGTACTTC. This codes for CASSTWEGGEQYF. Full variable domain (rest looked up from reference TRBV9 and TRBJ2-7): DSGVTQTPKHLITATGQRVTLRCSPRSGDLSVYWYQQSLDQGLQFLIQYYNGEERAKGNILERFSAQQFPDLHSELNLSSLELGDSALYFCASSTWEGGEQYFGPGTRLTVT.

This clonotype has a count of ten or more. The chain uses TRBV4-3 and TRBJ2-1; no firm D call. Germline V gives CDR1 LGHNA, CDR2 YSLEER. Trimming shortened V by 4 bases and J by 9 bases, and 13 bases separated the two germline ends. This CDR3 has 13 amino acids. Here the CDR3 DNA reads TGCGCCAGCAGCCGGACCCCCTCCCTTGAGCAGTTCTTC. Its translation: CASSRTPSLEQFF.

This clonotype was detected many times. The chain uses TRBV7-8 and TRBJ2-1, with D uncertain. Trimming took off 0 bases at V and 0 bases at J, with 9 bases between the two ends. CDR1 SGHVS and CDR2 FQNEAQ come from the germline V gene. The CDR3 loop spans 16 amino acids. CDR3 in amino acids: CASSLAPSDSYNEQFF. Written as DNA, the CDR3 is TGTGCCAGCAGCTTAGCACCGTCGGACTCCTACAATGAGCAGTTCTTC.

This clonotype was seen at least ten times. This sequence joins TRBV6-1 and TRBJ1-1; 7 bases map to TRBD1. The germline CDR1 and CDR2 sequences are MNHNS and SASEGT. The CDR3 extends over 15 amino acids. The ends lost 1 base at V and 4 bases at J; junction bases unmatched: 6. This chain's CDR3 is CASSEGGQGGTEAFF. The CDR3 nucleotides read TGTGCCAGCAGTGAAGGGGGCCAGGGGGGCACTGAAGCTTTCTTT.

This clonotype was counted at least ten times. V gene TRBV29-1 combines with J gene TRBJ2-3, with 10 nucleotides matching TRBD1. Germline CDR1 reads SQVTM; CDR2 reads ANQGSEA. The CDR3 is made up of 19 amino acids. The trim removed 3 bases at V and 6 bases at J, leaving 21 bases unmatched. The DNA of the CDR3 is TGCAGCGTTGACTCCCCGGTTCCCATACCGACAGGGGGCCACGATACGCAGTATTTT. Translation: CSVDSPVPIPTGGHDTQYF.

The sample holds many counts of this clonotype. The V and J genes are TRBV7-9 and TRBJ2-7; 9 nucleotides match TRBD1. The CDR3 sequence is 14 residues long. V lost 5 bases, J lost 6 bases, and 8 bases stayed unmatched. Per the germline V gene, CDR1 is SEHNR and CDR2 is FQNEAQ (reference sequence). Written as DNA, the CDR3 is TGTGCCAGCAGCATTGGACAGGGGTCGGTCGAGCAGTACTTC. Translation gives CASSIGQGSVEQYF.

This clonotype was recorded many times. The V call is TRBV2, the J call TRBJ2-3; D tentatively reads TRBD1 or TRBD2 (5 bases each). The V end lost 5 bases, the J end lost 2 bases, and 14 bases lay between the germline ends. The CDR3 has 15 amino acids. Per the germline V gene, CDR1 is SNHLY and CDR2 is FYNNEI. Written as DNA, the CDR3 is TGTGCCAGCAGTCAAGAGGGACGGTTCACAGATACGCAGTATTTT. Translation: CASSQEGRFTDTQYF.

This clonotype was counted at least ten times. The gene calls are TRBV20-1 and TRBJ2-1, with TRBD2 matching over 8 bases. This CDR3 is 16 amino acids long. V was pared by 0 bases and J by 4 bases, with 8 bases of the junction left unmatched. Germline CDR1 reads DFQATT; CDR2 reads SNEGSKA (reference sequence). The CDR3 loop is CSARDPWLAGYNEQFF. The CDR3 nucleotides read TGCAGTGCTAGAGACCCCTGGCTAGCGGGTTACAATGAGCAGTTCTTC.

This clonotype showed up many times. The chain couples TRBV6-2 or TRBV6-3 to TRBJ2-1; 14 bases agree with TRBD2. The J segment lost 4 bases and the V segment lost 0 bases, leaving 8 bases of the junction unmatched. The CDR3 consists of 19 residues. CDR1 is MNHEY and CDR2 is SVGEGT in the germline V gene. The CDR3 reads CASSYSSDGTSGGYNEQFF. In DNA form, the CDR3 reads TGTGCCAGCAGTTACTCGAGTGACGGGACTAGCGGGGGATACAATGAGCAGTTCTTC.

This clonotype was picked up many times. V is TRBV20-1 and J is TRBJ2-5, with D uncertain. This CDR3 has 12 residues. Germline V gene lookup returns CDR1 DFQATT and CDR2 SNEGSKA (reference sequence). V lost 1 base and J lost 2, with 5 bases in between. CDR3 sequence reads: CSARGAQETQYF. The CDR3 region has the DNA TGCAGTGCTAGAGGGGCTCAAGAGACCCAGTACTTC.